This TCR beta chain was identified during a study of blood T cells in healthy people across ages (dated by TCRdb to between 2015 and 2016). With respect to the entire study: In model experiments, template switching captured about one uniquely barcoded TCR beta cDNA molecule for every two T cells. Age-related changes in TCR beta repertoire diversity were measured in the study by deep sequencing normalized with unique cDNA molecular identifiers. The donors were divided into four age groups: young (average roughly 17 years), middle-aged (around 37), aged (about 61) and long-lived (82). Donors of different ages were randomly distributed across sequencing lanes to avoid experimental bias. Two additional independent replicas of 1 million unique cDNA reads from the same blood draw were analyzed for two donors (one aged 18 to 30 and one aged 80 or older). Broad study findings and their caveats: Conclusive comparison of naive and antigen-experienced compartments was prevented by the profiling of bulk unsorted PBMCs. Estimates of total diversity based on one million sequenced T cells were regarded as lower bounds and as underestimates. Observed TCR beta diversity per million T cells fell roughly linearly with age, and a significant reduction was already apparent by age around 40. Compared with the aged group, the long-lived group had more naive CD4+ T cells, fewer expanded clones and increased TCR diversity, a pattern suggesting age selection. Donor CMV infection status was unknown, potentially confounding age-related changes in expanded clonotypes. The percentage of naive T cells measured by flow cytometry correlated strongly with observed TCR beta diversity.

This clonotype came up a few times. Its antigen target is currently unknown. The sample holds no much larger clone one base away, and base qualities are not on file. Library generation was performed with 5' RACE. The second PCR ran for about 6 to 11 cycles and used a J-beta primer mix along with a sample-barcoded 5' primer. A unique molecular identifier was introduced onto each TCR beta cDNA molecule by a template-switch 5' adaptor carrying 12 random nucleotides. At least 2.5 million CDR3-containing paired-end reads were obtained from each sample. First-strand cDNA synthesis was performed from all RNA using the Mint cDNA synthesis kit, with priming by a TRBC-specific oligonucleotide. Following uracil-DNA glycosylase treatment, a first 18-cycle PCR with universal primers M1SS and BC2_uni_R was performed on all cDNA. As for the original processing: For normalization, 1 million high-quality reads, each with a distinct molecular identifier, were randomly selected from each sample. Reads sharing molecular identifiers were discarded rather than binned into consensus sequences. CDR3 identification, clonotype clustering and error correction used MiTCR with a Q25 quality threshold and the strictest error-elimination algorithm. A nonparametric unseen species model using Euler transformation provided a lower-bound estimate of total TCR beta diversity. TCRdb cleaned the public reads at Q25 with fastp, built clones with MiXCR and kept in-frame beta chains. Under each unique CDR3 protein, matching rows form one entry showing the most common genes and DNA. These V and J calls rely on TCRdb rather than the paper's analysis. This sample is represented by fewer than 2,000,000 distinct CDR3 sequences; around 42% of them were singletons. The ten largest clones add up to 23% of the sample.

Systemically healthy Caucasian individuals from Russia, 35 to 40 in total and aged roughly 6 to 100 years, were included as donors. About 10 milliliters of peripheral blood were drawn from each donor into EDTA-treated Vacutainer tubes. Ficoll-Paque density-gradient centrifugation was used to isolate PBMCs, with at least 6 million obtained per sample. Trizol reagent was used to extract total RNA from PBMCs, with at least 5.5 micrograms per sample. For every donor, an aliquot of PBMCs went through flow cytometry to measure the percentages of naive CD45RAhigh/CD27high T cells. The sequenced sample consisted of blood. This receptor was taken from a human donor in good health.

The sequence in DNA is TGTGCCATCAGTGAGCTCCGACAGGGCCGCAGCTCCTACGAGCAGTACTTC. The translation is CAISELRQGRSSYEQYF. The V and J genes are TRBV10-3 and TRBJ2-7, and 7 junction bases match TRBD1. Clipping removes 2 bases from V and 0 bases from J, with 10 as the unmatched junction base count. CDR3 length: 17 amino acids, cysteine to phenylalanine. Just the 51-base CDR3 DNA is kept, in frame starting at base 1. For CDR1 and CDR2, the germline V gene lists ENHRY and SYGVKD.